This T cell receptor beta chain originates from a study of CD8+ T cells in alopecia areata. With 6 bases removed from V and 0 bases from J, the gap between germline ends came to 12 bases. The length of the CDR3 is 15 residues. Per the germline V gene, CDR1 is MNHNS and CDR2 is SASEGT. Sequencing relied on a cDNA template that was reverse transcribed from extracted RNA. Sequencing was performed with immunoSEQ multiplex PCR; in TCRdb, only in-frame clones are kept and a portion is missing. The sample lists about 140,000 clones, about half occurring once. The sequence was obtained from a human donor with alopecia areata. The specimen was CD4+ T cells sorted from blood, collected at week 0. V is TRBV6-1 and J is TRBJ2-1; no firm D call. The DNA of the CDR3 is TGTGCCAGCAGGCTAGACGGTAACTCCTACAATGAGCAGTTCTTC. This encodes CASRLDGNSYNEQFF.